This T cell receptor beta chain is from a study of blood T cell repertoires in COVID-19 (dated by TCRdb to between 2020 and 2021). Regarding the study in general: The collaborator samples originated in the United States, Italy and Spain and spanned the acute and convalescent phases of COVID-19. Nearly every sample came with metadata listing a de-identified subject ID, COVID-19 status, age in years and sex. Deeply sampled blood TCRbeta repertoires from subjects exposed to, actively infected with, or recovered from COVID-19 were included in the dataset. The prospective study material was composed of cDNA or gDNA derived from T cells, B-cell-depleted T cells, or PBMCs. Where available, HLA class I and class II types were obtained from metadata supplied by the sample provider rather than from assay-based typing. A freely available public database, intended as a resource for researchers studying the immune response to SARS-CoV-2, is where the repertoires were released. Samples were obtained from the ongoing ImmuneRACE study (first 160 participants) and from 1,200 or so subjects provided by 6 global collaborators.

In the germline V gene, CDR1 corresponds to SGHTA and CDR2 to FQGTGA. The CDR3 measures 14 amino acids from cysteine to phenylalanine. Only CDR3 DNA is held: 42 bases, read in frame from base 1. V gives up 4 bases and J gives up 5 bases, and the segment between their germline ends measures 11 bases. The paper's findings and limits, for the study overall: The quantity of clinical and demographic metadata differed by source and by participant and was supplied without curation.

Another Seattle source contributed samples from volunteer blood donors who had recovered from COVID-19. Collaborating institutions collected whole blood in K2EDTA tubes following their own protocols. For TCRbeta analysis, collaborator samples were shipped as frozen whole blood, as isolated PBMCs, or as DNA extracted from either sample type. TCRbeta CDR3 regions were amplified from genomic DNA by means of the immunoSEQ Assay, a bias-controlled multiplex PCR. As for the original processing: The number of nucleated cells in each sample was estimated from the amplification of reference gene primers within the assay. To quantify the absolute abundance of each unique TCRbeta CDR3 rearrangement, sequence reads were collapsed and filtered. For each sample, productive Simpson clonality was calculated by taking the square root of Simpson's diversity index across productive rearrangements. Entries here come from immuneACCESS through TCRdb and include only in-frame sequences with V and J called. Some clones fail to appear in such tables; in the studies checked, an unresolved V gene covers under half of the shortfall, and the cause of the remainder is unknown. D and trimming were read from the DNA, whereas the V and J calls and clone size are those reported in that table. The sample records under 250,000 clones, around four fifths of which are singletons. The top ten clones comprise 5% to 6.5% of the sample.

For this clone: Its cognate antigen has yet to be identified. No base-level quality is on record; no much larger clone is a single base apart.

Recombination linked TRBV7-3 to TRBJ2-2, with a weak D call of TRBD2 (6 bases match). The origin of this receptor is a woman aged 60 to 75 who had recovered from COVID-19. The sample taken for sequencing was peripheral blood. The base sequence is TGTGCCAGCAGCTCATCACGGGGGACCGGGGAGCTGTTTTTT. Its translation reads: CASSSSRGTGELFF.